This T cell receptor (beta chain) comes out of a study of CD8+ T cells in alopecia areata. Germline V gene sequence: CDR1 SQVTM, CDR2 ANQGSEA. The V end lost 6 bases, the J end lost 7 bases, and 31 bases lay between the germline ends. The CDR3 has 17 amino acids. Investigators isolated RNA and reverse transcribed it into cDNA to act as the sequencing template. The assay was immunoSEQ multiplex PCR, and TCRdb's table has in-frame clones only and misses some. The sample contains some 100,000 clones, less than 80% of which appear only once. Sequenced input: CD4+ T cells sorted from blood. The TCR comes from a human donor in good health. The rearrangement joins TRBV29-1 to TRBJ2-7; TRBD2 might be the D (7 bases). This chain's CDR3 is CSVERREGVKDTREQYF. Written as DNA, the CDR3 is TGCAGCGTGGAAAGAAGGGAGGGGGTAAAGGATACGCGAGAGCAGTACTTC.